These 17 T cell receptor beta chains were all obtained from the same sample, sequenced in a study of metastatic and nonmetastatic thyroid tumors. Through MiXCR, TCRdb re-clonotyped the PCR reads. The data show about 27,000 clones, approximately 16% seen once. Every patient underwent thyroid surgery untreated. Material for sequencing was blood. The receptors derive from a male donor with papillary thyroid cancer or a benign thyroid nodule (not recorded which). Some clones in this sample may be carry-over from other donors' samples.

This clone was seen at least ten times. The chain is built from TRBV6-1 and TRBJ2-3; no clear D. The CDR3 contains 14 residues. V lost 3 bases and J lost 1, with 8 bases in between. From germline, CDR1 is MNHNS and CDR2 SASEGT. DNA for the CDR3: TGTGCCAGCAGTGATGGTTGGGGCACAGATACGCAGTATTTT. It codes for CASSDGWGTDTQYF.

This clone was recorded many times. The V and J genes are TRBV30 and TRBJ1-1; D gene unclear. CDR3 length: 15 residues. Trimming took off 3 bases at V and 6 bases at J, with 20 bases between the two ends. Germline V gene lookup returns CDR1 GTSNPN and CDR2 SVGIG (reference sequence). For the CDR3, the DNA is TGTGCCTGGAGCGAAGATCGGGGAGCCCTGTCTGAAGCTTTCTTT. Protein sequence: CAWSEDRGALSEAFF.

The chain joins TRBV20-1 to TRBJ2-1, with 11 nucleotides matching TRBD2. Germline lookup yields CDR1 DFQATT and CDR2 SNEGSKA (reference sequence). With V trimmed by 1 base and J by 3 bases, 5 bases remained unmatched. CDR3 length equals 16 residues. The CDR3 sequence: CSARVLAGGHYNEQFF. In DNA, the CDR3 is TGCAGTGCTAGAGTCCTAGCGGGGGGACACTACAATGAGCAGTTCTTC.

This clone was counted only a few times. The genes are TRBV28 and TRBJ2-7, with D tentatively TRBD2 (5 bases). CDR1 is MDHEN and CDR2 is SYDVKM in the germline V gene. V was cut by 10 bases and J by 1 base, with 14 bases left in between. The CDR3 is 13 residues long. CDR3 in amino acids: CANRRTGSYEQYF. CDR3 nucleotide sequence: TGTGCCAACAGACGAACGGGGTCCTACGAGCAGTACTTC.

This clone was detected many times. The genes are TRBV4-1 and TRBJ1-1, with D perhaps matching TRBD1 (5 bases). Germline assignment: CDR1 MGHRA and CDR2 YSYEKL. V gave up 4 bases and J gave up 4 bases, with 13 bases separating them. This CDR3 has 14 amino acids. This CDR3 reads CASSPGRGITEAFF. The CDR3 DNA reads TGCGCCAGCAGCCCAGGGCGCGGTATCACTGAAGCTTTCTTT.

This clone was seen at least ten times. The chain employs TRBV19 and TRBJ1-1; 7 nucleotides align to TRBD1. The CDR3 length is 15 residues. V lost 3 bases, J lost 1 base, and 5 bases stayed unmatched. Germline V gene lookup returns CDR1 LNHDA and CDR2 SQIVND (reference sequence). The CDR3 nucleotides are TGTGCCAGTAGTATGTGGGACAGCGGGAACACTGAAGCTTTCTTT. Its translation: CASSMWDSGNTEAFF.

This clone was seen at least ten times. This chain links TRBV27 with TRBJ2-5; a possible D gene is TRBD2 (6 bases). This CDR3 spans 14 amino acids. V was clipped by 7 bases and J by 5 bases, with 17 bases between them. Germline V lookup: CDR1 MNHEY, CDR2 SMNVEV (reference sequence). DNA for the CDR3: TGTGCCAGCACCCCCGGTGGGGGGTGGGAGACCCAGTACTTC. It is translated as CASTPGGGWETQYF.

This chain connects TRBV6-4 to TRBJ2-7; TRBD1 or TRBD2 may be the D gene (6 bases each). This CDR3 has 14 residues. V was cut by 5 bases and J by 5 bases, with 16 bases left in between. Germline V gene sequence: CDR1 MRHNA, CDR2 SNTAGT. The chain's CDR3 is CASSYPGAVDEQYF. Written as DNA, the CDR3 is TGTGCCAGCAGTTACCCGGGGGCCGTCGACGAGCAGTACTTC.

This clone was picked up many times. The chain is built from TRBV3-1 and TRBJ2-5, with D possibly being TRBD1 or TRBD2 (5 bases each). The CDR3 loop spans 15 amino acids. Deletions cut 2 bases from V and 2 bases from J, with 12 bases between. Germline assignment: CDR1 LGHDT and CDR2 YNNKEL (reference sequence). The CDR3 reads CASSQSRDGQETQYF. The CDR3, as DNA: TGTGCCAGCAGCCAATCCCGGGACGGTCAAGAGACCCAGTACTTC.

This clone was counted many times. This chain links TRBV4-2 with TRBJ2-5; D uncertain. Germline V gene data show CDR1 as LGHNA and CDR2 as YNFKEQ. The V end lost 0 bases, the J end lost 2 bases, and 13 bases lay between the germline ends. The length of the CDR3 is 16 residues. The CDR3 coding sequence is TGTGCCAGCAGCCAAGAGATTCGGAAAGGTCAAGAGACCCAGTACTTC. It translates to CASSQEIRKGQETQYF.

In its sample, this clone ranks as medium-sized (0.01 to 0.1%). The chain links TRBV30 to TRBJ2-7, with D perhaps matching TRBD1 or TRBD2 (6 bases each). The CDR3 contains 14 residues. Trimming pared 2 bases from V and 3 bases from J, leaving 14 bases between. CDR1 and CDR2 (germline): GTSNPN, SVGIG (reference sequence). The CDR3 DNA follows: TGTGCCTGGAGTAAGGGGGGATGGGTCTACGAGCAGTACTTC. Protein sequence: CAWSKGGWVYEQYF.

This clone was observed a few times. This sequence joins TRBV18 and TRBJ2-7; D is tentatively TRBD1 or TRBD2 (5 bases each). The CDR3 covers 16 residues. Germline-derived CDR1 and CDR2 are KGHSH and LQKENI. V dropped 3 bases and J dropped 3 bases, with 18 bases sitting between them. Written as DNA, the CDR3 is TGTGCCAGCTCACCTAAGGGACCAGCGTGCCGCTACGAGCAGTACTTC. Translated: CASSPKGPACRYEQYF. Complete variable domain (other parts from reference TRBV18 and TRBJ2-7): NAGVMQNPRHLVRRRGQEARLRCSPMKGHSHVYWYRQLPEEGLKFMVYLQKENIIDESGMPKERFSAEFPKEGPSILRIQQVVRGDSAAYFCASSPKGPACRYEQYFGPGTRLTVT.

This clone was observed many times. This chain links TRBV20-1 with TRBJ2-7; 8 bases match TRBD2. Looked up from germline, CDR1 is DFQATT and CDR2 is SNEGSKA (reference sequence). Trimming took 6 bases from V and 3 from J; bases not matched to a gene: 4. CDR3 length equals 12 residues. The DNA of the CDR3 is TGCAGTGCCACCGGGACTAGCTACGAGCAGTACTTC. Translation gives CSATGTSYEQYF.

There are many counts of this clone. The genes are TRBV30 and TRBJ2-1; perhaps TRBD2 as D (5 bases). Per the germline V gene, CDR1 is GTSNPN and CDR2 is SVGIG (reference sequence). The ends were cut back, 5 bases at V and 10 bases at J, with 6 bases in the middle. CDR3 length: 9 residues. The CDR3 here is CAWGEEQFF. CDR3 bases: TGTGCCTGGGGGGAGGAGCAGTTCTTC.

This chain uses TRBV6-6 with TRBJ1-2; D not resolved. The V gene's germline CDR1 is MNHNY and CDR2 SVGAGI (reference sequence). V dropped 2 bases and J dropped 6 bases, with 10 bases sitting between them. The CDR3 totals 13 residues. CDR3: CASSYEAWDGYTF. CDR3 in DNA: TGTGCCAGCAGTTACGAGGCATGGGATGGCTACACCTTC.

V usage is TRBV20-1 and J usage is TRBJ2-7; TRBD2 is a possible D gene (6 bases). Germline-derived CDR1 and CDR2 are DFQATT and SNEGSKA (reference sequence). The CDR3 loop spans 12 amino acids. CDR3 sequence: CRGLQRNYEQYF. In DNA form, the CDR3 reads TGCAGAGGACTACAACGGAATTACGAGCAGTACTTC.

This clone was observed many times. CDR3 amino acids: CASSQRTGTEAFF. CDR3 nucleotide sequence: TGTGCCAGCAGCCAGCGAACGGGGACTGAAGCTTTCTTT. V gene TRBV9 combines with J gene TRBJ1-1; D ambiguous. Trimming stripped 4 bases from V and 5 bases from J, with 12 bases between. This CDR3 spans 13 amino acids. Germline V gene sequence: CDR1 SGDLS, CDR2 YYNGEE.